This TCR beta chain was recorded in a study of T cell responses to AZD1222 COVID-19 vaccine. CDR3 length equals 14 residues. Germline V gives CDR1 SNHLY, CDR2 FYNNEI. The V segment lost 7 bases and the J segment 5 bases; nucleotides outside the gene matches: 10. Points on this clone: What it binds is not known.

Method: immunoSEQ multiplex PCR; TCRdb's copy keeps in-frame clones and lacks some. The profile shows more than 90,000 clones, about 86% of them singletons. Findings of the study overall: Receipt of two AZD1222 doses was followed by a rise in Spike-specific TCR breadth and depth. None of the repertoires were sampled until the peak T cell response had passed. There were mostly white British donors and more females than males, and clonal diversity was possibly underestimated. Epitopes outside B.1.351 and B.1.1.7 mutated regions reportedly drew nearly half of spike TCRs.

The origin of this receptor is an adult who received the AZD1222 COVID-19 vaccine. The sample in question was peripheral blood, obtained 28 days after the second AZD1222 dose. V is TRBV2 and J is TRBJ1-2; TRBD1 aligns across 7 bases. The CDR3 spells CASNRQGQSYGYTF. The CDR3 coding sequence is TGTGCCAGCAATCGGCAGGGACAGTCGTATGGCTACACCTTC.